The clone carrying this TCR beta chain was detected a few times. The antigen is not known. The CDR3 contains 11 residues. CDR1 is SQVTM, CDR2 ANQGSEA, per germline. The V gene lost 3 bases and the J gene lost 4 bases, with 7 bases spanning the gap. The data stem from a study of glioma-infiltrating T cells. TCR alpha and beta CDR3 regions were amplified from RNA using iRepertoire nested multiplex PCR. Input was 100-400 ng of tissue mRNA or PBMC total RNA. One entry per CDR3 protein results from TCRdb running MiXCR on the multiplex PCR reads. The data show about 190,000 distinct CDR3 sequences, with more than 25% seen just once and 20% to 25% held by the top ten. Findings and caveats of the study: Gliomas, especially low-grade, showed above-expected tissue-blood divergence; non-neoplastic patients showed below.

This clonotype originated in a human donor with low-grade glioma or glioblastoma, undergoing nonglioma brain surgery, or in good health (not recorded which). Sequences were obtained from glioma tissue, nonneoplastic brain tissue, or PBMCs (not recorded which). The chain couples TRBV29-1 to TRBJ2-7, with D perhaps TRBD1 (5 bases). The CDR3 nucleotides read TGCAGCGTTGAGACAGAATACGAGCAGTACTTC. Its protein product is CSVETEYEQYF.